Given below is one TCR beta chain in context. The antigen remains undetermined. Germline CDR1 is LNHDA and CDR2 is SQIVND (reference sequence). This CDR3 spans 16 amino acids. V shed 9 bases and J 0 bases; nucleotides not matched to a gene: 12. Amplification used 60 Vbeta primers and 13 Jbeta primers. Sequencing was performed with immunoSEQ multiplex PCR; in TCRdb, only in-frame clones are kept and a portion is missing. In the table there are 150,000 to 200,000 clones, 70% to 90% of which are singletons. These data come from a study of cytomegalovirus exposure and HLA in healthy donors. Study-level points and caveats: With high specificity and sensitivity, the classifier reportedly diagnosed cytomegalovirus status. Rare TCR sequences predominated, though certain public TCRs were found in many donors.

The clonotype comes from a man aged 18 to 35 in good health and CMV-seropositive. Sequenced: PBMCs. The rearrangement links TRBV19 to TRBJ2-3; 7 bases line up with TRBD1. The CDR3: CASRRTGQPSTDTQYF. In DNA form, the CDR3 reads TGTGCCAGCAGACGAACGGGACAGCCTAGCACAGATACGCAGTATTTT. The full variable domain, with the rest looked up from reference TRBV19 and TRBJ2-3, is DGGITQSPKYLFRKEGQNVTLSCEQNLNHDAMYWYRQDPGQGLRLIYYSQIVNDFQKGDIAEGYSVSREKKESFPLTVTSAQKNPTAFYLCASRRTGQPSTDTQYFGPGTRLTVL.